Below are 29 T cell receptor beta chains sequenced from a single sample in a study of blood T cell repertoires in COVID-19. Method: immunoSEQ multiplex PCR; TCRdb's copy keeps in-frame clones and lacks some. The sample contains about 160,000 clones, 70% to 90% of which appear only once. The sequenced sample was peripheral blood. All receptors derive from a man aged 40-55 years with acute or convalescent COVID-19.

The chain links TRBV3-1 (or the pseudogene TRBV3-2) to TRBJ1-3; D gene uncertain. The CDR3 consists of 13 residues. Germline V gene data show CDR1 as LGHDT and CDR2 as YNNKEL (reference sequence). Trimming pared 6 bases from V and 0 bases from J, leaving 6 bases between. Here the CDR3 DNA reads TGTGCCAGCAGACGGGGCTCTGGAAACACCATATATTTT. This codes for CASRRGSGNTIYF.

The V gene is TRBV28, the J gene TRBJ1-1; D is undetermined. Trimming shortened V by 3 bases and J by 8 bases, and 13 bases separated the two germline ends. CDR1 is MDHEN and CDR2 is SYDVKM in the germline V gene. The CDR3 length is 13 residues. CDR3 nucleotides: TGTGCCAGCAGTTTGGGAGGGAATTCGGAAGCTTTCTTT. Protein: CASSLGGNSEAFF.

This clone was seen only a few times. The gene calls are TRBV18 and TRBJ1-1; 7 bases map to TRBD1. V lost 4 bases, J lost 2 bases, and 4 bases stayed unmatched. This CDR3 region has 14 residues. CDR1 KGHSH and CDR2 LQKENI come from the germline V gene. The CDR3 sequence is CASSLTGINTEAFF. CDR3 coding DNA: TGTGCCAGCTCACTGACAGGGATTAACACTGAAGCTTTCTTT. Looking up the rest from reference TRBV18 and TRBJ1-1 gives the full variable domain: NAGVMQNPRHLVRRRGQEARLRCSPMKGHSHVYWYRQLPEEGLKFMVYLQKENIIDESGMPKERFSAEFPKEGPSILRIQQVVRGDSAAYFCASSLTGINTEAFFGQGTRLTVV.

The chain uses TRBV28 and TRBJ2-7; D call uncertain. Between the trimmed V and J ends, which lost 8 bases and 1 base, there was a span of 15 bases. The germline gives CDR1 MDHEN, CDR2 SYDVKM. This CDR3 region has 14 residues. CDR3 in DNA: TGTGCCAGCCAGATACGCCCGCAGTCCTACGAGCAGTACTTC. Its translation is CASQIRPQSYEQYF.

This clone was seen a single time. The rearrangement links TRBV19 to TRBJ1-6; 7 nucleotides line up with TRBD1. V trimming: 4 bases; J trimming: 8 bases; junction bases outside the gene matches: 11. CDR3 length equals 16 residues. The germline V gene encodes CDR1 LNHDA and CDR2 SQIVND (reference sequence). CDR3 residues: CASSTGQAFLYSPLHF. The CDR3, as DNA: TGTGCCAGTAGTACCGGACAGGCCTTTTTGTATTCACCCCTCCACTTT.

The chain uses TRBV10-2 and TRBJ1-2, with D maybe TRBD1 (6 bases). This CDR3 is built from 13 residues. V lost 7 bases, J lost 6 bases, and 15 bases lay in between. Per germline, CDR1 WSHSY and CDR2 SAAADI. CDR3 loop: CASIPQGRDGYTF. The CDR3 DNA reads as TGCGCCAGCATCCCACAGGGAAGGGATGGCTACACCTTC.

The V call is TRBV3-1 (or the pseudogene TRBV3-2), the J call TRBJ2-2; 10 nucleotides align to TRBD2. This CDR3 is built from 16 residues. Losses at the gene ends were 2 bases for V and 2 bases for J; bases not matched to a gene: 2. CDR1 LGHDT and CDR2 YNNKEL come from the germline V gene (reference sequence). The CDR3 DNA follows: TGTGCCAGCAGCCAACGGACTAGCGGAAACACCGGGGAGCTGTTTTTT. Translating gives CASSQRTSGNTGELFF.

Only one count was recorded for this clone. The V gene is TRBV11-2, the J gene TRBJ2-1; TRBD1 matches at 7 bases. Germline V lookup: CDR1 SGHAT, CDR2 FQNNGV. Losses at the gene ends were 5 bases for V and 8 bases for J; bases not matched to a gene: 9. There are 14 residues in the CDR3. The CDR3 is CASSTRPDRDEQFF. The CDR3 nucleotides read TGTGCCAGCAGCACCCGCCCAGACAGGGATGAGCAGTTCTTC.

The chain carries TRBV19 and TRBJ1-2; D is uncertain. The V end was cut by 4 bases, the J end by 2 bases, with 11 bases between. Germline lookup yields CDR1 LNHDA and CDR2 SQIVND (reference sequence). CDR3 size: 14 residues. Written as DNA, the CDR3 is TGTGCCAGTAGTAGGGCAGACCGAAACTATGGCTACACCTTC. Its protein is CASSRADRNYGYTF. Drawing the rest from reference TRBV19 and TRBJ1-2, the complete variable domain is DGGITQSPKYLFRKEGQNVTLSCEQNLNHDAMYWYRQDPGQGLRLIYYSQIVNDFQKGDIAEGYSVSREKKESFPLTVTSAQKNPTAFYLCASSRADRNYGYTFGSGTRLTVV.

This chain connects TRBV13 to TRBJ2-7; 8 bases align to TRBD1. Germline CDR1 is PRHDT and CDR2 is FYEKMQ (reference sequence). After removal of 5 bases from V and 2 bases from J, the junction contained 2 bases not matched to a gene. The CDR3 is 13 residues long. CDR3 nucleotides: TGTGCCAGCAGCCGGGACAGGACCTACGAGCAGTACTTC. The encoded protein is CASSRDRTYEQYF.

This clone was seen just once. The chain has TRBV18 and TRBJ1-1; tentatively, D is TRBD1 (5 bases). V dropped 5 bases and J dropped 0 bases, with 10 bases sitting between them. Germline-derived CDR1 and CDR2 are KGHSH and LQKENI. This CDR3 spans 14 amino acids. The CDR3 loop reads CASSFGGMNTEAFF. CDR3 nucleotide sequence: TGTGCCAGCTCATTCGGGGGGATGAACACTGAAGCTTTCTTT.

J is TRBJ1-1 and V is TRBV7-8, with 10 bases matching TRBD1. CDR3 length equals 17 residues. Trimming cost V 6 bases and J 2 bases; bases outside gene matches: 12. Germline CDR1 SGHVS, CDR2 FQNEAQ. CDR3 amino acids: CASRAWTGGSVNTEAFF. The CDR3 nucleotides are TGTGCCAGCAGAGCATGGACAGGGGGATCAGTAAACACTGAAGCTTTCTTT.

V gene TRBV24-1 combines with J gene TRBJ2-3; tentatively, D is TRBD2 (6 bases). This CDR3 is 16 amino acids long. Per germline, CDR1 KGHDR and CDR2 SFDVKD. The V gene lost 1 base and the J gene lost 2 bases, with 12 bases spanning the gap. In DNA, the CDR3 is TGTGCCACCAGTGATTTTGGTAGCGGAGACACAGATACGCAGTATTTT. It codes for CATSDFGSGDTDTQYF.

The chain has TRBV2 and TRBJ1-3, with D possibly TRBD1 on 6 matching bases. V was clipped by 8 bases and J by 0 bases, with 14 bases between them. Per germline, CDR1 SNHLY and CDR2 FYNNEI. The CDR3 runs 15 residues. Written as DNA, the CDR3 is TGTGCCAGCGTGACAACAGGGACCTCTGGAAACACCATATATTTT. Its translation: CASVTTGTSGNTIYF.

The rearrangement joins TRBV2 to TRBJ1-1; D possibly corresponds to TRBD1 (6 bases). Germline lookup yields CDR1 SNHLY and CDR2 FYNNEI. V was pared by 4 bases and J by 4 bases, with 13 bases between. This CDR3 region has 14 residues. The CDR3 is CASSVQGKGTEAFF. The CDR3, as DNA: TGTGCCAGCAGTGTCCAGGGGAAGGGCACTGAAGCTTTCTTT.

V gene TRBV6-5 combines with J gene TRBJ2-1; possibly TRBD1 for D (6 bases). Trimming pared 4 bases from V and 7 bases from J, leaving 14 bases between. The CDR3 spans 14 residues. Germline V CDR1 and CDR2: MNHEY, SVGAGI. Written as DNA, the CDR3 is TGTGCCAGCAGTTCCGGGACACTAGGAAATGAGCAGTTCTTC. Translating gives CASSSGTLGNEQFF.

This chain joins TRBV6-6 and TRBJ1-1; D gene uncertain. The germline V gene encodes CDR1 MNHNY and CDR2 SVGAGI (reference sequence). The CDR3 sequence is 12 residues long. The ends were cut back, 6 bases at V and 4 bases at J, with 9 bases in the middle. The CDR3 sequence: CASREVGTEAFF. Written as DNA, the CDR3 is TGTGCCAGCAGGGAGGTAGGCACTGAAGCTTTCTTT.

This rearrangement joins TRBV4-3 to TRBJ1-5; D is perhaps TRBD1 (6 bases). Germline V gene lookup returns CDR1 LGHNA and CDR2 YSLEER. The CDR3 sequence is 15 residues long. Trimming cost V 2 bases and J 4 bases, with 12 bases left between them. CDR3 DNA sequence: TGCGCCAGCAGCCAATACCGGGACAAGAATCAGCCCCAGCATTTT. This gives the protein CASSQYRDKNQPQHF.

CDR3 region: CASSEALGRTEAFF. The CDR3 DNA follows: TGTGCCAGCAGTGAAGCCTTGGGGCGTACTGAAGCTTTCTTT. V gene TRBV2 combines with J gene TRBJ1-1; tentative D call: TRBD1 (5 bases). Per the germline V gene, CDR1 is SNHLY and CDR2 is FYNNEI. Trimming shortened V by 0 bases and J by 5 bases, and 10 bases separated the two germline ends. This CDR3 is built from 14 residues.

CDR3 region: CASTPRETQYF. The CDR3 DNA follows: TGCGCCAGCACTCCCAGGGAGACCCAGTACTTC. The genes are TRBV23-1 and TRBJ2-5; D is uncertain. TRBV23-1 is designated an ORF whose function remains uncertain. The V gene lost 7 bases and the J gene lost 5 bases, with 8 bases spanning the gap. The CDR3 is 11 amino acids.

The chain couples TRBV3-1 (or the pseudogene TRBV3-2) to TRBJ2-3; D remains ambiguous. CDR1 and CDR2 from the germline V gene are LGHDT and YNNKEL (reference sequence). V shed 1 base and J shed 1 base, with 12 bases lying between them. The CDR3 length is 16 residues. In DNA, the CDR3 is TGTGCCAGCAGCCAAGCGGGTTCCGGCGGCACAGATACGCAGTATTTT. This codes for CASSQAGSGGTDTQYF.

The chain couples TRBV7-9 to TRBJ2-3, with D tentatively TRBD1 (7 bases). Germline V gene sequence: CDR1 SEHNR, CDR2 FQNEAQ (reference sequence). CDR3 length: 17 residues. Trimming took off 4 bases at V and 1 base at J, with 18 bases between the two ends. The CDR3 region has the DNA TGTGCCAGCAGCTCCCCCCCAGGGGGACTGCGCACAGATACGCAGTATTTT. Residues: CASSSPPGGLRTDTQYF.

This clone was seen more than once but under ten times. The chain recombines TRBV6-4 with TRBJ2-3; D may be TRBD1 (6 bases). The ends were cut back, 5 bases at V and 0 bases at J, with 18 bases in the middle. CDR1 and CDR2 (germline): MRHNA, SNTAGT. The CDR3 length is 17 residues. The CDR3 nucleotides are TGTGCCAGCAGTCCACAGGGTAGGGACCACAGCACAGATACGCAGTATTTT. It encodes CASSPQGRDHSTDTQYF.

The table lists this clone with a few counts. J is TRBJ1-2 and V is TRBV29-1; TRBD1 matches at 9 bases. Per germline, CDR1 SQVTM and CDR2 ANQGSEA. The CDR3 consists of 12 residues. The V segment lost 6 bases and the J segment 8 bases; nucleotides outside the gene matches: 7. This CDR3 is CSVQGAGWGYTF. As DNA, the CDR3 is TGCAGCGTACAGGGGGCAGGCTGGGGCTACACCTTC.

The count of this clone is one. This chain joins TRBV6-6 and TRBJ1-1; a possible D gene is TRBD1 (6 bases). Germline loops: CDR1 MNHNY, CDR2 SVGAGI (reference sequence). The length of the CDR3 is 11 residues. Trimming removed 6 bases at V and 6 bases at J, with 8 bases between. In DNA form, the CDR3 reads TGTGCCAGCAGGGGGGGGCCTGAAGCTTTCTTT. Its protein product is CASRGGPEAFF.

J is TRBJ1-1 and V is TRBV15; TRBD1 matches at 9 bases. J gave up 5 bases and V 3 bases, and 7 bases lay outside the gene matches. The CDR3 extends over 15 amino acids. Germline CDR1 LNHNV, CDR2 YYDKDF (reference sequence). CDR3: CATSRAGTGYTEAFF. CDR3 coding DNA: TGTGCCACCAGCAGGGCCGGGACAGGGTATACTGAAGCTTTCTTT.

The genes are TRBV7-2 and TRBJ2-7; 9 bases map to TRBD2. The CDR3 runs 16 residues. The ends lost 3 bases at V and 4 bases at J; junction bases unmatched: 10. Germline V gene sequence: CDR1 SGHTA, CDR2 FQGNSA. DNA for the CDR3: TGTGCCAGCAGCTTTTTGGCGGGGGGGTCGAGGTACGAGCAGTACTTC. It encodes CASSFLAGGSRYEQYF.

The V and J genes are TRBV15 and TRBJ1-3; weak D call: TRBD1 (5 bases). Germline loops: CDR1 LNHNV, CDR2 YYDKDF (reference sequence). The CDR3 sequence is 16 residues long. V lost 2 bases, J lost 3 bases, and 14 bases lay in between. The CDR3 loop reads CATSRSAGGGGNTIYF. The DNA of the CDR3 is TGTGCCACCAGCAGATCCGCCGGGGGTGGTGGAAACACCATATATTTT.

The chain couples TRBV2 to TRBJ1-4; TRBD1 matches at 8 bases. CDR3 size: 15 residues. The junction had 8 bases not matched to a gene; V was cut back by 7 bases and J by 4 bases. CDR1 and CDR2 (germline): SNHLY, FYNNEI. The DNA for the CDR3 is TGTGCCAGCACCAAGGACAGGGCTCTTAATGAAAAACTGTTTTTT. Amino acid sequence: CASTKDRALNEKLFF.